These 9 T cell receptor beta chains originate from one sample sequenced in a study of blood T cell repertoires in COVID-19. Some clones are missing from TCRdb's copy, which holds only in-frame ones; the method was immunoSEQ multiplex PCR. Of some 38,000 clones listed, around 82% are singletons. Sequencing was done on a sample of peripheral blood. These receptors all come from a man aged 65 to 79 with acute or convalescent COVID-19.

The V gene is TRBV29-1, the J gene TRBJ2-2; tentative D call: TRBD1 (5 bases). V lost 6 bases, J lost 0 bases, and 8 bases lay in between. Germline CDR1 SQVTM, CDR2 ANQGSEA. The CDR3 extends over 13 amino acids. CDR3 nucleotides: TGCAGCGTGGACATCACGAACACCGGGGAGCTGTTTTTT. This translates into CSVDITNTGELFF.

The rearrangement links TRBV6-4 to TRBJ2-3, with TRBD2 matching 11 bases. Losses at the gene ends were 1 base for V and 5 bases for J; bases not matched to a gene: 2. Per the germline V gene, CDR1 is MRHNA and CDR2 is SNTAGT. This CDR3 is 15 amino acids long. CDR3 coding DNA: TGTGCCAGCAGTGACTTTCTAGCGGGGGGAGATACGCAGTATTTT. The encoded protein is CASSDFLAGGDTQYF.

The gene calls are TRBV7-9 and TRBJ1-1, with 8 bases identical to TRBD1. With 5 bases clipped from V and 4 bases from J, the junction kept 6 bases outside the gene matches. This CDR3 spans 14 amino acids. The germline V gene has CDR1 SEHNR and CDR2 FQNEAQ (reference sequence). CDR3 DNA: TGTGCCAGCAGCCTGACAGGGGCGGGCACTGAAGCTTTCTTT. Its protein product is CASSLTGAGTEAFF.

The chain carries TRBV30 and TRBJ1-1, with 7 bases matching TRBD1. The CDR3 is 15 residues long. Per germline, CDR1 GTSNPN and CDR2 SVGIG (reference sequence). Trimming cost V 1 base and J 5 bases; bases outside gene matches: 10. The CDR3 bases are TGTGCCTGGAGTGCCTTGACAGGGTCGGGGACTGAAGCTTTCTTT. Translation gives CAWSALTGSGTEAFF.

This rearrangement joins TRBV6-5 to TRBJ1-5, with D perhaps TRBD1 (6 bases). The CDR3 consists of 15 residues. The ends were cut back, 5 bases at V and 0 bases at J, with 11 bases in the middle. The germline gives CDR1 MNHEY, CDR2 SVGAGI. This CDR3 reads CASSRGQYSNQPQHF. CDR3 DNA: TGTGCCAGCAGTAGGGGACAATATAGCAATCAGCCCCAGCATTTT.

The V call is TRBV4-1, the J call TRBJ1-1, with a weak D call TRBD1 (6 bases). The germline V gene encodes CDR1 MGHRA and CDR2 YSYEKL. Trimming took off 0 bases at V and 0 bases at J, with 20 bases between the two ends. This CDR3 region has 19 residues. The CDR3 DNA sequence: TGCGCCAGCAGCCAAGAGGCGGTGGGTCTCAGGGGCTTGAACACTGAAGCTTTCTTT. It yields the protein CASSQEAVGLRGLNTEAFF.

V usage is TRBV5-5 and J usage is TRBJ2-7, with D maybe TRBD1 (6 bases). Trimming shortened V by 2 bases and J by 2 bases, and 11 bases separated the two germline ends. The CDR3 contains 14 residues. The germline V gene encodes CDR1 SGHKS and CDR2 YYEKEE (reference sequence). In DNA form, the CDR3 reads TGTGCCAGCAGCTTCGAAGGGGGTACCTACGAGCAGTACTTC. This encodes CASSFEGGTYEQYF.

This clone came up once. This chain joins TRBV7-9 and TRBJ1-1; perhaps TRBD1 as D (5 bases). V was clipped by 3 bases and J by 1 base, with 15 bases between them. Germline-derived CDR1 and CDR2 are SEHNR and FQNEAQ (reference sequence). The CDR3 length is 16 residues. The CDR3 bases are TGTGCCAGCAGCTTCCAAGGGGCGATCCCGAACACTGAAGCTTTCTTT. Protein: CASSFQGAIPNTEAFF.

This clone has only a few counts. The V gene is TRBV7-9, the J gene TRBJ2-3; 10 bases fit TRBD1. The CDR3 runs 16 residues. Trimming took 0 bases from V and 11 from J; bases not matched to a gene: 11. Germline CDR1 reads SEHNR; CDR2 reads FQNEAQ (reference sequence). CDR3 nucleotides: TGTGCCAGCAGCTTAGCCTCGGACAGGGGGGTAACGGGGCAGTATTTT. Translated, it gives CASSLASDRGVTGQYF.